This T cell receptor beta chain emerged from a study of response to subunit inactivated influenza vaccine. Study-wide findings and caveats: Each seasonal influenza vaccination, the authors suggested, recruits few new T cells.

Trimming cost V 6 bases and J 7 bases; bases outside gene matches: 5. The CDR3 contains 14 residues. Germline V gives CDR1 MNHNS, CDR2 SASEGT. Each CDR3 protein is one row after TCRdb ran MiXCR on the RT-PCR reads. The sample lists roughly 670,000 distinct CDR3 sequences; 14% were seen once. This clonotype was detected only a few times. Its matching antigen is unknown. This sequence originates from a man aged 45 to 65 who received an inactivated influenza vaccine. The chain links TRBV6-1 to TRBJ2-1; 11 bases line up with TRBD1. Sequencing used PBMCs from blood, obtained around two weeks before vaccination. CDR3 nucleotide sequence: TGTGCCAGCAGGGCCGGGACAGGGGGAAATGAGCAGTTCTTC. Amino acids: CASRAGTGGNEQFF.